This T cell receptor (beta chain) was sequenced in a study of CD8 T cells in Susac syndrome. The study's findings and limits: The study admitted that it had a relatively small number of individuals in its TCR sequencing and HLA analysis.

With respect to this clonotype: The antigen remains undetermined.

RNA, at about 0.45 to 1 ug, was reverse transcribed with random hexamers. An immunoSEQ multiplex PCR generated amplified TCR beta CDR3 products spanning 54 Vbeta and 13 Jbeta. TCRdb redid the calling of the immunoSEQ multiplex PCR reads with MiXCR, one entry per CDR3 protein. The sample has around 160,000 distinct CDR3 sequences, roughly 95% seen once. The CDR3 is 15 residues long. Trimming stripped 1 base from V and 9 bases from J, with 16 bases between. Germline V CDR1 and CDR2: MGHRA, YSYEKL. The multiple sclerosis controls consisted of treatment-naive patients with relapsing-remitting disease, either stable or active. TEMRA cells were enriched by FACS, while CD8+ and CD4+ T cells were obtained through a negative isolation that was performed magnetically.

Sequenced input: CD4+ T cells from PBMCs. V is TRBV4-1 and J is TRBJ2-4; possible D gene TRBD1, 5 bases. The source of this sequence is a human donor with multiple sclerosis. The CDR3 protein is CASSQGQGVQGIQYF. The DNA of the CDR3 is TGCGCCAGCAGCCAAGGGCAAGGGGTGCAAGGCATTCAGTACTTC.